This TCR beta chain came from a study of blood T cell repertoires in COVID-19. Overall study: The study drew acute and convalescent COVID-19 samples from the United States, Italy and Spain. T cells, B-cell-depleted T cells, or PBMCs supplied cDNA or gDNA.

As originally analysed: Amplified reference gene primers provided the basis for estimating nucleated cell counts. Sequencing used immunoSEQ multiplex PCR; TCRdb keeps in-frame clones, though not all of them. V and J calls and clone size are copied from that table; D and trimming were computed from the DNA. Found here are roughly 250,000 clones, around 87% of them singletons; the top ten hold 7.2%. V lost 8 bases to trimming and J lost 0 bases, with 16 bases between them. Germline CDR1 reads SNHLY; CDR2 reads FYNNEI. This CDR3 is 16 amino acids long. Source material: peripheral blood. The sequence came from a man aged 60 to 69 who had recovered from COVID-19. The chain combines TRBV2 with TRBJ2-2; possibly TRBD1 for D (6 bases). CDR3 DNA: TGTGCCAGCCTTACCCGGCCAGGGGCGAACACCGGGGAGCTGTTTTTT. As protein: CASLTRPGANTGELFF.